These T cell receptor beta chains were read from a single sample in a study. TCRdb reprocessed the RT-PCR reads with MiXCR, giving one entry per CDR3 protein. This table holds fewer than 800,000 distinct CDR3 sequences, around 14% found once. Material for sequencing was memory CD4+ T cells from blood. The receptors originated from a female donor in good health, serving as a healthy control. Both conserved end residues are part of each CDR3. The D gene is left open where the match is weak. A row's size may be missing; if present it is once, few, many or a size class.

CATSDPRGDTDTQYF	TGTGCCACCAGTGATCCGAGGGGCGACACAGATACGCAGTATTTT	.	.	TRBV24-1	TRBJ2-3
CSAPLAGGPGNEQFF	TGCAGTGCTCCCCTAGCGGGAGGGCCCGGAAATGAGCAGTTCTTC	TRBD2	many	TRBV20-1	TRBJ2-1
CASSPLWSNEQYF	TGTGCCAGCTCACCACTTTGGTCAAACGAGCAGTACTTC	.	few	TRBV18	TRBJ2-7
CSVAGQGASYEQYF	TGCAGCGTTGCGGGACAGGGGGCCTCTTACGAGCAGTACTTC	TRBD1	many	TRBV29-1	TRBJ2-7
CASSRTSGRTEQFF	TGTGCCAGCAGCAGGACTAGCGGGAGGACTGAGCAGTTCTTC	TRBD2	.	TRBV9	TRBJ2-1
CASSPRTSGTMRSYEQYF	TGCGCCAGCAGCCCTAGGACTAGCGGGACCATGCGCTCCTACGAGCAGTACTTC	TRBD2	.	TRBV5-1	TRBJ2-7
CASSADLGGTDTQYF	TGTGCCAGCAGTGCGGACCTAGGGGGAACAGATACGCAGTATTTT	.	.	TRBV6-1	TRBJ2-3
CASSVVGSGDTQYF	TGTGCCAGCAGCGTAGTCGGGAGCGGAGATACGCAGTATTTT	.	many	TRBV9	TRBJ2-3
CASLRAAGGTEAFF	TGTGCCAGCCTACGAGCAGCCGGGGGCACTGAAGCTTTCTTT	.	few	TRBV7-9	TRBJ1-1
CSARNSGKEKLFF	TGCAGTGCTAGAAACTCAGGGAAGGAAAAACTGTTTTTT	.	few	TRBV20-1	TRBJ1-4
CATSQDREITGELFF	TGTGCCACCAGCCAAGACAGGGAGATCACCGGGGAGCTGTTTTTT	TRBD1	few	TRBV15	TRBJ2-2
CASGRGTGGLKNTEAFF	TGTGCCAGCGGCAGGGGAACAGGGGGCCTGAAAAACACTGAAGCTTTCTTT	TRBD1	.	TRBV6-6	TRBJ1-1
CSGTASGNTIYF	TGCAGCGGGACAGCCTCTGGAAACACCATATATTTT	.	few	TRBV29-1	TRBJ1-3
CASSSSTGRTSPLHF	TGTGCCAGCAGTTCCTCGACAGGGCGGACTTCACCCCTCCACTTT	TRBD1	.	TRBV6-2/TRBV6-3	TRBJ1-6
CSVVLSGPGYGYTF	TGCAGCGTTGTTCTCAGTGGGCCCGGATATGGCTACACCTTC	.	many	TRBV29-1	TRBJ1-2
CAGLEGTGIGGYTF	TGTGCCGGTCTCGAGGGGACCGGGATCGGCGGCTACACCTTC	.	.	TRBV28	TRBJ1-2
CASSVASGYTGELFF	TGTGCCAGCAGCGTGGCTAGCGGTTACACCGGGGAGCTGTTTTTT	TRBD2	.	TRBV9	TRBJ2-2
CASSLGDRGYYGYTF	TGTGCCAGCAGCTTAGGGGATAGGGGTTACTATGGCTACACCTTC	.	.	TRBV7-2	TRBJ1-2
CASRRATGKAETQYF	TGTGCCAGCAGGCGGGCCACCGGGAAAGCGGAGACCCAGTACTTC	.	few	TRBV2	TRBJ2-5
CSARDRGYEQYF	TGCAGTGCTCGAGACAGGGGCTACGAGCAGTACTTC	TRBD1	many	TRBV20-1	TRBJ2-7
CASSQSRTPNQPQHF	TGTGCCAGCAGCCAATCTAGGACACCCAATCAGCCCCAGCATTTT	.	many	TRBV27	TRBJ1-5
CASSHTPVPGSSYEQYF	TGTGCCAGCAGCCATACTCCAGTACCCGGCAGCTCCTACGAGCAGTACTTC	.	.	TRBV13	TRBJ2-7
CASSQDNREYEQYF	TGCGCCAGCAGCCAAGATAATCGCGAATACGAGCAGTACTTC	.	.	TRBV4-3	TRBJ2-7
CASSQDRQSSGNTIYF	TGCGCCAGCAGCCAAGATCGTCAGAGCTCTGGAAACACCATATATTTT	.	few	TRBV4-1	TRBJ1-3
CASSSLGAGEQFF	TGTGCCAGCAGCTCCCTGGGGGCGGGGGAGCAGTTCTTC	.	.	TRBV7-7	TRBJ2-1
CSARERTTAADTQYF	TGCAGTGCTAGAGAAAGAACTACGGCGGCAGATACGCAGTATTTT	.	.	TRBV20-1	TRBJ2-3
CSASWRLNTEAFF	TGCAGTGCTAGTTGGAGATTGAACACTGAAGCTTTCTTT	.	many	TRBV20-1	TRBJ1-1
CASSQDQGYSGNTIYF	TGCGCCAGCAGCCAAGATCAGGGTTACTCTGGAAACACCATATATTTT	.	many	TRBV4-3	TRBJ1-3